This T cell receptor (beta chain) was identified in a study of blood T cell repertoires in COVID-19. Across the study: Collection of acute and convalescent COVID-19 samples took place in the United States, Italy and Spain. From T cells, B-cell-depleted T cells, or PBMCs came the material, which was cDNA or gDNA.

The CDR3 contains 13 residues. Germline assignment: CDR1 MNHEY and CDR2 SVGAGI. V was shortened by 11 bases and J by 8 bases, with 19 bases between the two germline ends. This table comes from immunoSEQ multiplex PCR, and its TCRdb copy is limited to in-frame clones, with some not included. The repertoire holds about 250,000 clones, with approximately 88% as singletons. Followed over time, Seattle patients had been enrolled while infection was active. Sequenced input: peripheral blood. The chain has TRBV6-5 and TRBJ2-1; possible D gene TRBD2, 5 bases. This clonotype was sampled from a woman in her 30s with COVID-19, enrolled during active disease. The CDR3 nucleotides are TGTGCCCTAGGGCGGGTCCAGAGCCATGAGCAGTTCTTC. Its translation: CALGRVQSHEQFF.